The clone carrying this TCR beta chain was seen only once. This sample is part of a study of control samples from healthy donors and cancer patients. Profiled with immunoSEQ multiplex PCR; TCRdb holds only in-frame clones, not every one. The data show over 65,000 clones, roughly 94% seen once. The origin of this receptor is a woman aged 40 to 50 in good health. The sample taken for sequencing was blood.

As DNA, the CDR3 is TGCGCCAGCAGCGAGCGCAGGGGTAGCACAGATACGCAGTATTTT. Its protein is CASSERRGSTDTQYF. The rearrangement joins TRBV5-1 to TRBJ2-3, with TRBD1 as a possible D gene (6 bases). CDR3 length: 15 residues. V was pared by 4 bases and J by 0 bases, with 12 bases between. Germline V lookup: CDR1 SGHRS, CDR2 YFSETQ.